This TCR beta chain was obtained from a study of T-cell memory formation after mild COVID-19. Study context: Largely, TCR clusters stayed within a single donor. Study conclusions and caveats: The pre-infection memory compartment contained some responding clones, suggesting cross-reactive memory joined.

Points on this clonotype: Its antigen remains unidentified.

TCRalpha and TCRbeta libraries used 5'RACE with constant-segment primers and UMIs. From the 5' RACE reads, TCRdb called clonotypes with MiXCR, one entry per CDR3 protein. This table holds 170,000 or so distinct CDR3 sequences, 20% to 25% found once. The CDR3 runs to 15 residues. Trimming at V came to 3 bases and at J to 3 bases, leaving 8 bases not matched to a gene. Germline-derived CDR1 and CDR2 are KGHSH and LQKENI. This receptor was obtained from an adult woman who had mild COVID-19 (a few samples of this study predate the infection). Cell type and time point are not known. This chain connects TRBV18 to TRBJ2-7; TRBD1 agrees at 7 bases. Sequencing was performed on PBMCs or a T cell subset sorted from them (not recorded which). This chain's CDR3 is CASSPPGNRGYEQYF. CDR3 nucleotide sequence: TGTGCCAGCTCACCCCCAGGCAACAGGGGCTACGAGCAGTACTTC.